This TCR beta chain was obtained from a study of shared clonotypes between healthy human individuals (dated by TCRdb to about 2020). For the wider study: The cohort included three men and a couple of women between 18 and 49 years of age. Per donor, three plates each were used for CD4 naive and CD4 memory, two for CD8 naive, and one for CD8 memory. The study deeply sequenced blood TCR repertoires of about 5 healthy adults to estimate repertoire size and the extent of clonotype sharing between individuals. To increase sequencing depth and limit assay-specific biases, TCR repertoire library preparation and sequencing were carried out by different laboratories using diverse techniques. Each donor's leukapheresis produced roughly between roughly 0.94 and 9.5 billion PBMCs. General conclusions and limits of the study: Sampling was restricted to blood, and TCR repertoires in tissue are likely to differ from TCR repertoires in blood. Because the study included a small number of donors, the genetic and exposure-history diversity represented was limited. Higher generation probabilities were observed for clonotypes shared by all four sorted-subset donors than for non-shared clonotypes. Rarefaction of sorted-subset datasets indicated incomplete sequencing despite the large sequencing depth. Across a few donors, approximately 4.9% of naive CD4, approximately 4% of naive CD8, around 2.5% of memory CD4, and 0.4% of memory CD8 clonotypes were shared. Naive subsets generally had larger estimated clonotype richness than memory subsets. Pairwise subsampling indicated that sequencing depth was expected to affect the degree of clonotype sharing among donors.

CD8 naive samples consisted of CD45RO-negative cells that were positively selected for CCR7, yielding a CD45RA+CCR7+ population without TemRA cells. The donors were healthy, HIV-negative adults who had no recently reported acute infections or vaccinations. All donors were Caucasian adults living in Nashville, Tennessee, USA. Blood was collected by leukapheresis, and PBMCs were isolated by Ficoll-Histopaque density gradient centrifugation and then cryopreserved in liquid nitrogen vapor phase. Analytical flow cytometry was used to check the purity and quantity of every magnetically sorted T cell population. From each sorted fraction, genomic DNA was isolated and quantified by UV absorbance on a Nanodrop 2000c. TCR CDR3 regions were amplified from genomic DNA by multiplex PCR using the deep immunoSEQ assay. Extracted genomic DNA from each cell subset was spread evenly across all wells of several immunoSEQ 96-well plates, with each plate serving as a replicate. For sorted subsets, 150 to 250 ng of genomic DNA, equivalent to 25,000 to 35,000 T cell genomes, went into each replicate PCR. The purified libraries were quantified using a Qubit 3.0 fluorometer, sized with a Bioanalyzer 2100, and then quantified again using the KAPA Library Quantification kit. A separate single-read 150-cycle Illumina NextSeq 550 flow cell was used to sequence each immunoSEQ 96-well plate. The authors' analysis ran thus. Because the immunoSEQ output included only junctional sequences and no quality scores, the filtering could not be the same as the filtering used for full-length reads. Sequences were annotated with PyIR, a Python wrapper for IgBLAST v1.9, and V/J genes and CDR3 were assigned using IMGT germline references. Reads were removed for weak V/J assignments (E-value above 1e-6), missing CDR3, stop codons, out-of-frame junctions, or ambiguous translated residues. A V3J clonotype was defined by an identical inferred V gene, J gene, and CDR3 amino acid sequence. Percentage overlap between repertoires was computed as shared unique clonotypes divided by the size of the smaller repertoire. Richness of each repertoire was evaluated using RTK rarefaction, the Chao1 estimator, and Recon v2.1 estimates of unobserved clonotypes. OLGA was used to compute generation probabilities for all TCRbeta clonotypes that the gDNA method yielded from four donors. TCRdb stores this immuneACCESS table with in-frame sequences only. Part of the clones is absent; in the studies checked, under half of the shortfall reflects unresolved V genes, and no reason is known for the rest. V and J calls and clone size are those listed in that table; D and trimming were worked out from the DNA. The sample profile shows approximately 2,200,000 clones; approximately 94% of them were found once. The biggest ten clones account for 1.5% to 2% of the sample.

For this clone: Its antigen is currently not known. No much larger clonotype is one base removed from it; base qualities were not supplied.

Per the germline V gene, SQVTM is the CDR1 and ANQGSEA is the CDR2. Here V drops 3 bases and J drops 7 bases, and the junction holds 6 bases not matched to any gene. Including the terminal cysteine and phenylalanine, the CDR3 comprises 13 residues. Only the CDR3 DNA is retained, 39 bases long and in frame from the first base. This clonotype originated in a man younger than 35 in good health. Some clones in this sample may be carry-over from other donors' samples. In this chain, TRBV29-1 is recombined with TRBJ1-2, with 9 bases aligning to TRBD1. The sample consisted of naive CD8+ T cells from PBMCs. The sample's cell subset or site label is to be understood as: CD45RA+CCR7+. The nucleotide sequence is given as TGCAGCGTTGATATTGGACAGGGGACTGGCTACACCTTC. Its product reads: CSVDIGQGTGYTF.